The source of this TCR beta chain is a study of blood T cell repertoires in COVID-19. Sequenced by immunoSEQ multiplex PCR; TCRdb stores in-frame clones only, minus some. The data contain 150,000 to 200,000 clones, roughly 78% of them singletons. In this sample, this clone turned up once. There are 15 residues in the CDR3. CDR1 and CDR2 from the germline V gene are SGHRS and YFSETQ. Trimming removed 1 base from V and 8 bases from J, with 17 bases in between. The clonotype comes from a man aged 70 or older with active or convalescent COVID-19. Sequenced material: peripheral blood. This rearrangement joins TRBV5-1 to TRBJ2-3, with D tentatively TRBD2 (6 bases). The CDR3 spells CASSLYSEGTGTQYF. Written as DNA, the CDR3 is TGCGCCAGCAGCTTGTATAGCGAGGGGACTGGTACGCAGTATTTT. Drawing the rest from reference TRBV5-1 and TRBJ2-3, the complete variable domain is KAGVTQTPRYLIKTRGQQVTLSCSPISGHRSVSWYQQTPGQGLQFLFEYFSETQRNKGNFPGRFSGRQFSNSRSEMNVSTLELGDSALYLCASSLYSEGTGTQYFGPGTRLTVL.